This T cell receptor (beta chain) was captured by sequencing in a study of T cell responses to AZD1222 COVID-19 vaccine. The study's findings and limits: Spike-spanning, vaccine-associated CD4 TCRs were dominant at 160-218 and 743-854. A mostly white British donor set with more females was recruited, and clonal diversity was possibly underestimated.

CDR1 and CDR2 (germline): SGHDN, FVKESK. Trimming removed 6 bases from V and 4 bases from J; junction bases left unmatched: 2. This CDR3 spans 15 amino acids. Produced via immunoSEQ multiplex PCR; TCRdb's table is partial and in-frame only. Among 150,000 to 200,000 clones listed, approximately 94% were seen once. A note on this clone: What it recognizes is unknown.

Sequences were derived from peripheral blood, sampled 28 days after the second AZD1222 dose. This rearrangement joins TRBV14 to TRBJ2-1, with 14 bases lining up with TRBD2. The TCR was taken from an adult who received the AZD1222 COVID-19 vaccine. The CDR3 spells CASSRLAGGYNEQFF. CDR3 sequence (DNA): TGTGCCAGCAGTCGACTAGCGGGAGGGTACAATGAGCAGTTCTTC. Combining the CDR3 with reference TRBV14 and TRBJ2-1 gives the whole variable domain EAGVTQFPSHSVIEKGQTVTLRCDPISGHDNLYWYRRVMGKEIKFLLHFVKESKQDESGMPNNRFLAERTGGTYSTLKVQPAELEDSGVYFCASSRLAGGYNEQFFGPGTRLTVL.